This TCR beta chain appears in the sequencing data of a study of regulatory T cells in long-lasting Graves disease. Study-level points and caveats: TRBV28, TRBJ1-2 and TRBJ2-5 were segments that persistent disease favored.

As concerns this clonotype: Its target is not known.

The CDR3 consists of 14 residues. Per germline, CDR1 SGHRS and CDR2 YFSETQ. V was cut by 0 bases and J by 4 bases, with 8 bases left in between. The time point here: newly diagnosed GD, antithyroid drugs for less than 3 months. Preparation of the TCR library used RNA extracted from PBMCs. HTBI primers from iRepertoire and Arm-PCR of CDR3 regions yielded the TCR beta libraries. TCRdb recomputed calls from the multiplex PCR reads with MiXCR, one row per CDR3 protein. The table lists fewer than 650,000 distinct CDR3 sequences, roughly a sixth of them singletons, with around 12% in the top ten. The sample also formed part of further work on T cells in Graves' hyperthyroidism and ophthalmopathy.

This clonotype was sampled from a man aged 18-30 years with Graves disease. Sequences were derived from peripheral blood mononuclear cells (PBMCs), sampled at new diagnosis, from a patient treated with antithyroid drugs. The V and J genes are TRBV5-1 and TRBJ1-3, with D unresolved. The CDR3 is CASSLASAGNTIYF. CDR3 DNA sequence: TGCGCCAGCAGCTTGGCCTCTGCCGGAAACACCATATATTTT.